Given below is one T cell receptor (beta chain) in context. Authors' processing steps: Using reference gene primer amplification, nucleated cell counts were estimated. Profiling relied on immunoSEQ multiplex PCR, and the TCRdb table lists in-frame clones only, not all of them. D and trimming were read from the DNA, whereas the V and J calls and clone size are those reported in that table. The table shows under 450,000 clones, with around 86% occurring only once. V lost 4 bases to trimming and J lost 1 base, with 14 bases between them. Germline V CDR1 and CDR2: SGHRS, YFSETQ. The CDR3 has 16 amino acids. This sample was taken from a study of blood T cell repertoires in COVID-19.

V gene TRBV5-1 combines with J gene TRBJ2-2; TRBD1 is a possible D gene (5 bases). Sequenced input: PBMCs or T cells enriched from blood (not recorded which). The TCR comes from a woman between 50 and 59 years old who had recovered from COVID-19. As DNA, the CDR3 is TGCGCCAGCAGCCAACAGACAGATCTGAACACCGGGGAGCTGTTTTTT. Translation: CASSQQTDLNTGELFF.